The 13 T cell receptor beta chains below come from one sample, sequenced in a study of identical twins. TCRdb reprocessed the 5' RACE reads via MiXCR and lists one record per CDR3 protein. In the table there are nearly 200,000 distinct CDR3 sequences, around 15% of which are singletons. A further study also used this sample, focusing on T cells expressing NK-cell markers.

Input material: CD8+ T cells sorted from blood. Receptor source: a woman younger than 30 in good health.

There are a few counts of this clonotype. The chain couples TRBV7-2 to TRBJ2-3; no clear D gene. The CDR3 covers 16 residues. V dropped 4 bases and J dropped 0 bases, with 14 bases sitting between them. Germline assignment: CDR1 SGHTA and CDR2 FQGNSA. CDR3 DNA sequence: TGTGCCAGCAGCTCCTTTCTTTATTCTAGCACAGATACGCAGTATTTT. Amino acid sequence: CASSSFLYSSTDTQYF.

This clonotype was found a few times. One end of the junction fails to match germline, which may point to a read error. The V gene is TRBV12-3 or TRBV12-4, the J gene TRBJ2-4, with TRBD2 matching over 7 bases. CDR3 size: 13 residues. The DNA of the CDR3 is TGTGCCAGCCGAGGCGGGGGACTATCTATTCCGTACTTC. This gives the protein CASRGGGLSIPYF.

This clonotype came up many times. The chain has TRBV6-5 and TRBJ1-6; D gene uncertain. Germline loops: CDR1 MNHEY, CDR2 SVGAGI. CDR3 length equals 14 residues. The V end lost 3 bases, the J end lost 6 bases, and 9 bases lay between the germline ends. The DNA of the CDR3 is TGTGCCAGCAGTTATTGGGAAATTAATTCACCCCTCCACTTT. It codes for CASSYWEINSPLHF.

This clonotype came up a few times. The chain carries TRBV7-6 and TRBJ2-1; 9 bases fit TRBD2. Trimming cost V 1 base and J 4 bases; bases outside gene matches: 5. The germline CDR1 and CDR2 sequences are SGHVS and FNYEAQ. The CDR3 consists of 16 residues. CDR3 coding DNA: TGTGCCAGCAGCTTAGTAGCGGGAGCCCCTTACAATGAGCAGTTCTTC. This translates into CASSLVAGAPYNEQFF.

The chain couples TRBV7-1 to TRBJ1-4; D remains ambiguous. TRBV7-1 is an open reading frame, and its role is uncertain. With 10 bases removed from V and 5 bases from J, the gap between germline ends came to 26 bases. The CDR3 consists of 17 residues. The CDR3 nucleotides are TGTGCCATGAGCTCAGGCCCCATCGGACGGAAAAATGAAAAACTGTTTTTT. Translated: CAMSSGPIGRKNEKLFF.

V usage is TRBV6-1 and J usage is TRBJ2-7, with D possibly being TRBD1 (6 bases). This CDR3 comprises 12 residues. Germline V lookup: CDR1 MNHNS, CDR2 SASEGT. The ends were cut back, 6 bases at V and 7 bases at J, with 13 bases in the middle. The CDR3 region is CASRERQGEQYF. The CDR3 DNA reads TGTGCCAGCAGAGAAAGGCAGGGGGAGCAGTACTTC.

This clonotype was counted only a few times. The chain joins TRBV27 to TRBJ1-2; no clear D gene. V shed 4 bases and J shed 8 bases, with 14 bases lying between them. CDR3 length equals 13 residues. Germline CDR1 reads MNHEY; CDR2 reads SMNVEV (reference sequence). CDR3 loop: CASSSVPGRGYTF. The CDR3 nucleotides read TGTGCCAGCAGTTCCGTTCCCGGACGCGGCTACACCTTC.

The chain recombines TRBV13 with TRBJ2-6; 12 bases are shared with TRBD1. After removal of 5 bases from V and 4 bases from J, the junction contained 12 bases not matched to a gene. The CDR3 sequence is 19 residues long. Looked up from germline, CDR1 is PRHDT and CDR2 is FYEKMQ (reference sequence). CDR3 coding DNA: TGTGCCAGCAGCCCTAGTTGGGGACAGGGGGCGGACGGGGCCAACGTCCTGACTTTC. The encoded protein is CASSPSWGQGADGANVLTF. The full variable domain, in which reference TRBV13 and TRBJ2-6 provide the parts outside the CDR3, is AAGVIQSPRHLIKEKRETATLKCYPIPRHDTVYWYQQGPGQDPQFLISFYEKMQSDKGSIPDRFSAQQFSDYHSELNMSSLELGDSALYFCASSPSWGQGADGANVLTFGAGSRLTVL.

This clonotype was recorded many times. The rearrangement joins TRBV29-1 to TRBJ1-2; a possible D gene is TRBD1 (5 bases). The CDR3 sequence is 13 residues long. Germline CDR1 SQVTM, CDR2 ANQGSEA. V lost 3 bases and J lost 4, with 12 bases in between. CDR3 region: CSVDEGRVYGYTF. The DNA for the CDR3 is TGCAGCGTTGATGAGGGCAGGGTCTATGGCTACACCTTC.

The chain carries TRBV18 and TRBJ2-1; maybe TRBD2 (7 bases). CDR3 length: 16 amino acids. V lost 8 bases and J 4 bases, leaving 21 bases between the germline ends. CDR1 KGHSH and CDR2 LQKENI come from the germline V gene. CDR3 sequence: CASDDGTKGTYNEQFF. Here the CDR3 DNA reads TGTGCCAGCGACGACGGGACTAAGGGGACATACAATGAGCAGTTCTTC.

This clonotype was counted between two and nine times. CDR3 residues: CASSYTGPNEKLFF. The DNA for the CDR3 is TGTGCCAGCAGTTATACGGGCCCTAATGAAAAACTGTTTTTT. The chain is built from TRBV6-5 and TRBJ1-4, with D uncertain. The CDR3 length is 14 residues. V was pared by 3 bases and J by 3 bases, with 8 bases between. The V gene's germline CDR1 is MNHEY and CDR2 SVGAGI.

This clonotype was seen only a few times. The chain recombines TRBV4-1 with TRBJ1-4; no clear D gene. The CDR3 consists of 12 residues. The germline V gene has CDR1 MGHRA and CDR2 YSYEKL. Trimming left V 0 bases short and J 10 bases short, with 6 bases between. For the CDR3, the DNA is TGCGCCAGCAGCCAAGATATAGGAAAACTGTTTTTT. It codes for CASSQDIGKLFF.

The V gene is TRBV7-9, the J gene TRBJ2-5; D tentatively reads TRBD1 or TRBD2 (6 bases each). Per germline, CDR1 SEHNR and CDR2 FQNEAQ (reference sequence). The CDR3 has 17 amino acids. Trimming shortened V by 4 bases and J by 2 bases, and 20 bases separated the two germline ends. CDR3 nucleotide sequence: TGTGCCAGCAGCTCCATCCTCCGAGGAGGGGGTCAAGAGACCCAGTACTTC. This codes for CASSSILRGGGQETQYF.